These 25 T cell receptor beta chains originate from one sample sequenced in a study of CD8+ T cells in alopecia areata. cDNA prepared by RNA extraction and subsequent reverse transcription served as the template for sequencing. The repertoire was sequenced with immunoSEQ multiplex PCR; TCRdb's copy has only in-frame clones and lacks some. The sample contains 150,000 to 200,000 clones, 60% of which appear only once. Regarding treatment: oral pan-JAK inhibitor, 5-10 mg twice daily. The sample here was CD4+ T cells sorted from blood, taken at week 24, from a patient treated with tofacitinib. These receptors all stem from a human donor with alopecia areata.

This clone appeared a few times. The chain is built from TRBV10-3 and TRBJ2-2; D is unclear. Germline V gene lookup returns CDR1 ENHRY and CDR2 SYGVKD. This CDR3 comprises 10 residues. Trimming took off 11 bases at V and 4 bases at J, with 5 bases between the two ends. This chain's CDR3 is CAARTGELFF. The CDR3 region has the DNA TGTGCCGCCCGCACCGGGGAGCTGTTTTTT.

The CDR3 spells CASAPMVGGQETQYF. The CDR3 nucleotides read TGTGCCAGCGCCCCTATGGTGGGGGGGCAAGAGACCCAGTACTTC. The genes are TRBV7-6 and TRBJ2-5, with 7 bases lining up with TRBD2. The CDR3 length is 15 residues. With 8 bases clipped from V and 2 bases from J, the junction kept 11 bases outside the gene matches. Germline V gives CDR1 SGHVS, CDR2 FNYEAQ.

The gene calls are TRBV27 and TRBJ1-1; TRBD1 matches at 9 bases. The CDR3 contains 13 residues. The V and J ends lost 4 bases and 4 bases, in that order; junction bases with no gene match: 1. Germline assignment: CDR1 MNHEY and CDR2 SMNVEV (reference sequence). CDR3: CASSWDRATEAFF. The CDR3 nucleotides read TGTGCCAGCAGTTGGGACAGGGCCACTGAAGCTTTCTTT.

V gene TRBV27 combines with J gene TRBJ2-3; D gene uncertain. This CDR3 contains 12 residues. The germline V gene has CDR1 MNHEY and CDR2 SMNVEV (reference sequence). V lost 5 bases and J 4 bases, leaving 7 bases between the germline ends. The CDR3 reads CASSHKADTQYF. The CDR3 DNA follows: TGTGCCAGCAGTCATAAGGCAGATACGCAGTATTTT.

V gene TRBV30 combines with J gene TRBJ1-1; 7 nucleotides line up with TRBD1. The V and J ends lost 2 bases and 5 bases, in that order; junction bases with no gene match: 8. Germline CDR1 GTSNPN, CDR2 SVGIG (reference sequence). This CDR3 region has 14 residues. CDR3 sequence reads: CAWSPRGGRTEAFF. In DNA form, the CDR3 reads TGTGCCTGGAGTCCCCGAGGGGGCAGGACTGAAGCTTTCTTT.

The rearrangement links TRBV7-2 to TRBJ1-2; possibly TRBD1 for D (6 bases). The CDR3 extends over 12 amino acids. Germline assignment: CDR1 SGHTA and CDR2 FQGNSA. The V end was cut by 4 bases, the J end by 8 bases, with 11 bases between. CDR3 sequence: CASSSGARGYTF. The CDR3, as DNA: TGTGCCAGCAGCTCGGGGGCGAGAGGCTACACCTTC.

This clone was counted many times. The genes are TRBV6-1 and TRBJ2-7, with TRBD2 matching 9 bases. V was clipped by 2 bases and J by 0 bases; unmatched bases: 2. CDR1 is MNHNS, CDR2 SASEGT, per germline. This CDR3 region has 15 residues. The CDR3 is CASSELAGSSYEQYF. The CDR3 region has the DNA TGTGCCAGCAGTGAACTAGCGGGGAGCTCCTACGAGCAGTACTTC.

This clone was found once. This chain connects TRBV30 to TRBJ1-5; D gene ambiguous. The CDR3 totals 12 residues. Trimming stripped 2 bases from V and 0 bases from J, with 2 bases between. The germline CDR1 and CDR2 sequences are GTSNPN and SVGIG (reference sequence). The CDR3 protein is CAWSPSNQPQHF. The CDR3 DNA is TGTGCCTGGAGTCCTAGCAATCAGCCCCAGCATTTT. The variable domain in full, with the rest retrieved from reference TRBV30 and TRBJ1-5, is SQTIHQWPATLVQPVGSPLSLECTVEGTSNPNLYWYRQAAGRGLQLLFYSVGIGQISSEVPQNLSASRPQDRQFILSSKKLLLSDSGFYLCAWSPSNQPQHFGDGTRLSIL.

The chain has TRBV5-1 and TRBJ1-2; no firm D call. Looked up from germline, CDR1 is SGHRS and CDR2 is YFSETQ. This CDR3 has 11 residues. V was shortened by 5 bases and J by 6 bases, with 8 bases between the two germline ends. As DNA, the CDR3 is TGCGCCAGCAGGGGCAATGATGGCTACACCTTC. It yields the protein CASRGNDGYTF.

J is TRBJ2-7 and V is TRBV11-3; perhaps TRBD1 as D (6 bases). Trimming stripped 5 bases from V and 3 bases from J, with 8 bases between. The CDR3 contains 12 residues. Germline V gene data show CDR1 as SGHNT and CDR2 as YENEEA. CDR3 amino acids: CASSRQVYEQYF. The CDR3 DNA is TGTGCCAGCAGCCGACAGGTCTACGAGCAGTACTTC.

This CDR3 reads CASSSGTGYNSPLHF. CDR3 bases: TGTGCCAGCAGCTCCGGGACAGGCTATAATTCACCCCTCCACTTT. This rearrangement joins TRBV7-2 to TRBJ1-6; 8 bases match TRBD1. Trimming took 4 bases from V and 3 from J; bases not matched to a gene: 2. From germline, CDR1 is SGHTA and CDR2 FQGNSA. The CDR3 contains 15 residues.

In regard to this clone: Different DNA sequences within this sample yield the same CDR3. This chain connects TRBV30 to TRBJ1-1, with D perhaps TRBD1 (6 bases). Germline V gene data show CDR1 as GTSNPN and CDR2 as SVGIG (reference sequence). With 3 bases removed from V and 1 base from J, the gap between germline ends came to 9 bases. The CDR3 runs 13 residues. DNA for the CDR3: TGTGCCTGGAGCGCGACAGGGAACACTGAAGCTTTCTTT. This encodes CAWSATGNTEAFF.

This clone has more than one count but fewer than ten. The sample carries other DNA sequences with the same CDR3. The chain combines TRBV29-1 with TRBJ1-1; D remains ambiguous. The CDR3 runs to 10 residues. Per the germline V gene, CDR1 is SQVTM and CDR2 is ANQGSEA. V lost 7 bases and J 0 bases, leaving 3 bases between the germline ends. DNA of the CDR3: TGCAGCGGAATGAACACTGAAGCTTTCTTT. This sequence encodes CSGMNTEAFF.

The V and J genes are TRBV15 and TRBJ2-2; 10 bases line up with TRBD2. J lost 5 bases, V lost 3 bases, and 3 bases had no gene match. Germline V gene sequence: CDR1 LNHNV, CDR2 YYDKDF (reference sequence). This CDR3 has 15 amino acids. CDR3 sequence: CATSRVAGGTGELFF. DNA of the CDR3: TGTGCCACCAGCAGGGTAGCGGGGGGAACCGGGGAGCTGTTTTTT. The variable domain in full, with the rest retrieved from reference TRBV15 and TRBJ2-2, is DAMVIQNPRYQVTQFGKPVTLSCSQTLNHNVMYWYQQKSSQAPKLLFHYYDKDFNNEADTPDNFQSRRPNTSFCFLDIRSPGLGDTAMYLCATSRVAGGTGELFFGEGSRLTVL.

The chain employs TRBV29-1 and TRBJ1-1; D uncertain. Germline V CDR1 and CDR2: SQVTM, ANQGSEA. The CDR3 length is 10 residues. CDR3 loop: CSGKNTEAFF. The CDR3 bases are TGCAGTGGGAAGAACACTGAAGCTTTCTTT.

The chain combines TRBV27 with TRBJ2-5; 15 positions match TRBD2. CDR3 length: 15 amino acids. The germline V gene has CDR1 MNHEY and CDR2 SMNVEV (reference sequence). V lost 3 bases to trimming and J lost 9 bases; unmatched junction nucleotides: 5. The CDR3 is CASSLRTSGGAPQYF. The CDR3 region has the DNA TGTGCCAGCAGTTTGAGGACTAGCGGGGGGGCCCCCCAGTACTTC.

This clone was picked up a small number of times. CDR3 amino acids: CSARGSHTF. The CDR3 region has the DNA TGCAGTGCTAGGGGTTCTCACACCTTC. The chain uses TRBV20-1 and TRBJ1-2; D not resolved. CDR1 and CDR2 (germline): DFQATT, SNEGSKA (reference sequence). The CDR3 consists of 9 residues. Trimming removed 3 bases from V and 12 bases from J, with 8 bases in between.

This clone was picked up a small number of times. The V call is TRBV29-1, the J call TRBJ1-2; 7 bases match TRBD1. Trimming at V came to 7 bases and at J to 1 base, leaving 3 bases not matched to a gene. The CDR3 totals 12 residues. CDR1 is SQVTM and CDR2 is ANQGSEA in the germline V gene. DNA of the CDR3: TGCAGCGCAGGGACAGATAACTATGGCTACACCTTC. It translates to CSAGTDNYGYTF.

CDR3 nucleotide sequence: TGTGCCAGCAGTGAGGGGCAGGGGCCGGATACGCAGTATTTT. Translated, it gives CASSEGQGPDTQYF. The J gene is TRBJ2-3, the V gene TRBV25-1, with D maybe TRBD1 (6 bases). The germline V gene encodes CDR1 MGHDK and CDR2 SYGVNS. This CDR3 is built from 14 residues. V lost 3 bases to trimming and J lost 6 bases, with 13 bases between them.

This rearrangement joins TRBV2 to TRBJ2-7; D is uncertain. The CDR3 extends over 12 amino acids. Trimming removed 8 bases at V and 9 bases at J, with 17 bases between. Germline-derived CDR1 and CDR2 are SNHLY and FYNNEI. The CDR3 DNA follows: TGTGCCAGCGGAGTTGACGCCCGTCGGCAGTACTTC. Amino acids: CASGVDARRQYF. The full variable domain, with the rest looked up from reference TRBV2 and TRBJ2-7, is EPEVTQTPSHQVTQMGQEVILRCVPISNHLYFYWYRQILGQKVEFLVSFYNNEISEKSEIFDDQFSVERPDGSNFTLKIRSTKLEDSAMYFCASGVDARRQYFGPGTRLTVT.

The chain combines TRBV19 with TRBJ1-2; maybe TRBD1 (5 bases). Germline V gene lookup returns CDR1 LNHDA and CDR2 SQIVND (reference sequence). This CDR3 region has 16 residues. V shed 8 bases and J shed 1 base, with 20 bases lying between them. CDR3 loop: CASSRGRAGLNYGYTF. Here the CDR3 DNA reads TGTGCCAGTTCCCGGGGCAGGGCCGGACTTAACTATGGCTACACCTTC.

The chain carries TRBV6-6 and TRBJ1-2; D call uncertain. The V gene lost 6 bases and the J gene lost 8 bases, with 13 bases spanning the gap. Looked up from germline, CDR1 is MNHNY and CDR2 is SVGAGI (reference sequence). This CDR3 region has 12 residues. As DNA, the CDR3 is TGTGCCAGCAGCCGATCCGGCCTCGGCTACACCTTC. The encoded protein is CASSRSGLGYTF.

The chain recombines TRBV30 with TRBJ1-1; 7 bases agree with TRBD1. V lost 4 bases to trimming and J lost 3 bases; unmatched junction nucleotides: 11. The CDR3 has 15 amino acids. Germline V CDR1 and CDR2: GTSNPN, SVGIG (reference sequence). Here the CDR3 reads CAWKAQGSWDTEAFF. Here the CDR3 DNA reads TGTGCCTGGAAGGCACAGGGGAGCTGGGACACTGAAGCTTTCTTT.

The chain joins TRBV2 to TRBJ1-2; D ambiguous. The CDR3 is made up of 12 amino acids. Trimming removed 5 bases from V and 8 bases from J, with 12 bases in between. CDR1 and CDR2 from the germline V gene are SNHLY and FYNNEI. The CDR3 DNA reads as TGTGCCAGCAGTTGGGTCAGTCAGGGCTACACCTTC. Encoded protein: CASSWVSQGYTF.

CDR3 loop: CASSAPPTGVGQYF. The CDR3 bases are TGTGCCAGCAGCGCCCCCCCGACAGGGGTCGGGCAGTACTTC. This chain links TRBV11-3 with TRBJ2-4; 8 bases match TRBD1. V was pared by 5 bases and J by 13 bases, with 13 bases of the junction left unmatched. Germline CDR1 is SGHNT and CDR2 is YENEEA. This CDR3 has 14 amino acids.